The present T cell receptor beta chain was sequenced within a study of post-analysis software for immune sequencing data. Study results and limitations: Normalized Chao1 diversity in multiple sclerosis patients fell significantly below that of controls.

As for this clonotype: Its target is not known.

Each TCR beta cDNA library carried unique molecular identifiers. Using its own MiXCR run on the PCR reads, TCRdb lists one record per CDR3 protein. In the table there are roughly 800,000 distinct CDR3 sequences, 40% to 55% of which are singletons. The sequence was collected from a girl aged 10 to 17 with multiple sclerosis. Material for sequencing was blood.

The DNA of the CDR3 is TGCAGTGCTAGAGAGGGGGGGAAGGGTCTCTTCAATCAGCCCCAGCATTTT. The encoded protein is CSAREGGKGLFNQPQHF. This chain links TRBV20-1 with TRBJ1-5; TRBD1 might be the D (5 bases). The length of the CDR3 is 17 residues. Trimming removed 0 bases at V and 3 bases at J, with 18 bases between. CDR1 is DFQATT and CDR2 is SNEGSKA in the germline V gene (reference sequence).